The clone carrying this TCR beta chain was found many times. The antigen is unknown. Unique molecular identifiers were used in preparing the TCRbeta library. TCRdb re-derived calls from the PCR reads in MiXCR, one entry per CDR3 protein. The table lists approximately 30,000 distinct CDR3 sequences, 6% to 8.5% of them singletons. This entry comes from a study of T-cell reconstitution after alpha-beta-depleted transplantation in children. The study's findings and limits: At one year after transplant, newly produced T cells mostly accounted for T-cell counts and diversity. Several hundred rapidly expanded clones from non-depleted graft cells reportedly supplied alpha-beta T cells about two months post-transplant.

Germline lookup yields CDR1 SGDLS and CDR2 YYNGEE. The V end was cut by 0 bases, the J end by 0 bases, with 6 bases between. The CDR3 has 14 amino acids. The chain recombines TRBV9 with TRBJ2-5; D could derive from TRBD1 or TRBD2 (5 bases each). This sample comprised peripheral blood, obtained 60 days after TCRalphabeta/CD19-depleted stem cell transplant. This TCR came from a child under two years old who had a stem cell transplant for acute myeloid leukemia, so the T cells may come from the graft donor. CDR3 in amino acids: CASSVGGNQETQYF. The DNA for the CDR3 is TGTGCCAGCAGCGTAGGGGGGAACCAAGAGACCCAGTACTTC.